Below, 22 T cell receptor beta chains from the same sample are listed, as sequenced in a study of T cells after posttransplantation cyclophosphamide. Treatment was busulfan-fludarabine conditioning, a marrow graft, and cyclophosphamide on days +3 and +4. Profiled with immunoSEQ multiplex PCR; TCRdb holds only in-frame clones, not every one. The repertoire holds about 40,000 clones, with 90% as singletons. Sequencing was performed on PBMCs, taken 55 to 70 days after allogeneic stem cell transplant with posttransplant cyclophosphamide. The receptor source for this set is a male patient in his sixties who received an allogeneic stem cell transplant from a related donor and was CMV-positive. Some T cells may possibly be graft donor cells.

The chain combines TRBV27 with TRBJ2-7; no clear D. Germline CDR1 reads MNHEY; CDR2 reads SMNVEV (reference sequence). The V gene lost 6 bases and the J gene lost 2 bases, with 17 bases spanning the gap. There are 15 residues in the CDR3. The DNA for the CDR3 is TGTGCCAGCAGCCCCGGTACGGAGCGTCCCTACGAGCAGTACTTC. Translating it yields CASSPGTERPYEQYF.

Remarks on this clone: It is unclear where the CDR3 begins or ends on the DNA, so no DNA is shown, and the CDR3 is as TCRdb lists it. The gene calls are TRBV19 and TRBJ1-2; the table assigns TRBD1, which was not confirmed against the DNA. Counting both end residues, the CDR3 totals 14 amino acids. Germline V lookup: CDR1 LNHDA, CDR2 SQIVND (reference sequence). CDR3 residues: CASGQDSTLGGYTF.

This rearrangement joins TRBV5-1 to TRBJ1-1; D unclear. The V gene lost 6 bases and the J gene lost 3 bases, with 12 bases spanning the gap. The CDR3 covers 13 residues. Germline CDR1 is SGHRS and CDR2 is YFSETQ. Here the CDR3 DNA reads TGCGCCAGCAAAAGTGGAGGGCACACTGAAGCTTTCTTT. Protein: CASKSGGHTEAFF. The variable domain in full, completed from reference TRBV5-1 and TRBJ1-1, reads KAGVTQTPRYLIKTRGQQVTLSCSPISGHRSVSWYQQTPGQGLQFLFEYFSETQRNKGNFPGRFSGRQFSNSRSEMNVSTLELGDSALYLCASKSGGHTEAFFGQGTRLTVV.

This clone was seen a single time. The J gene is TRBJ2-3, the V gene TRBV5-1; D possibly corresponds to TRBD1 (6 bases). CDR1 and CDR2 from the germline V gene are SGHRS and YFSETQ. Deletions cut 1 base from V and 2 bases from J, with 8 bases between. The CDR3 extends over 14 amino acids. CDR3 DNA: TGCGCCAGCAGCTTGTACAGGGTCACAGATACGCAGTATTTT. Protein sequence: CASSLYRVTDTQYF.

This chain links TRBV29-1 with TRBJ1-5; D is unresolved. Trimming removed 3 bases from V and 0 bases from J, with 12 bases in between. This CDR3 has 15 amino acids. Germline CDR1 SQVTM, CDR2 ANQGSEA. For the CDR3, the DNA is TGCAGCGTTGACTTTTACGGGGATAGCAATCAGCCCCAGCATTTT. Protein sequence: CSVDFYGDSNQPQHF. Full variable domain (rest looked up from reference TRBV29-1 and TRBJ1-5): SAVISQKPSRDICQRGTSLTIQCQVDSQVTMMFWYRQQPGQSLTLIATANQGSEATYESGFVIDKFPISRPNLTFSTLTVSNMSPEDSSIYLCSVDFYGDSNQPQHFGDGTRLSIL.

The chain carries TRBV5-6 and TRBJ1-5; no clear D gene. The length of the CDR3 is 14 residues. Germline V CDR1 and CDR2: SGHDT, YYEEEE. Trimming cost V 2 bases and J 3 bases, with 9 bases left between them. The CDR3, as DNA: TGTGCCAGCAGCTTCGGTAGCTCCAATCAGCCCCAGCATTTT. Amino acids: CASSFGSSNQPQHF.

This clone was seen only a few times. This chain connects TRBV19 to TRBJ2-2; 10 nucleotides line up with TRBD2. Trimming took 3 bases from V and 1 from J; bases not matched to a gene: 2. From germline, CDR1 is LNHDA and CDR2 SQIVND (reference sequence). The CDR3 runs to 16 residues. CDR3 sequence: CASSIIAGGNTGELFF. Here the CDR3 DNA reads TGTGCCAGTAGTATCATAGCGGGGGGGAACACCGGGGAGCTGTTTTTT.

The chain employs TRBV29-1 and TRBJ1-5; 7 nucleotides line up with TRBD1. The ends lost 5 bases at V and 7 bases at J; junction bases unmatched: 8. From germline, CDR1 is SQVTM and CDR2 ANQGSEA. The CDR3 covers 13 residues. CDR3 coding DNA: TGCAGCGTTAACAGGGGAGTGGGACAGCCCCAGCATTTT. Translating gives CSVNRGVGQPQHF.

This chain uses TRBV6-1 with TRBJ2-3; D is ambiguous. This CDR3 has 14 amino acids. Per the germline V gene, CDR1 is MNHNS and CDR2 is SASEGT. V was shortened by 7 bases and J by 0 bases, with 11 bases between the two germline ends. The CDR3 DNA sequence: TGTGCCAGCAATCCCACTACTAGCACAGATACGCAGTATTTT. As protein: CASNPTTSTDTQYF.

This clone showed up just once. J is TRBJ1-5 and V is TRBV5-1, with TRBD1 identical over 8 bases. The CDR3 covers 16 residues. Trimming took 1 base from V and 0 from J; bases not matched to a gene: 3. Germline V gives CDR1 SGHRS, CDR2 YFSETQ. The CDR3 sequence is CASSLQGADSNQPQHF. The CDR3 nucleotides are TGCGCCAGCAGCTTGCAGGGGGCGGATAGCAATCAGCCCCAGCATTTT.

There are a few counts of this clone. This rearrangement joins TRBV5-6 to TRBJ2-3, with 10 bases fitting TRBD2. Looked up from germline, CDR1 is SGHDT and CDR2 is YYEEEE. J was trimmed by 1 base and V by 2 bases; bases with no gene match: 7. The CDR3 loop spans 17 amino acids. The CDR3 DNA reads TGTGCCAGCAGCTTAAATACCGGGACTAGCGGCACAGATACGCAGTATTTT. The encoded protein is CASSLNTGTSGTDTQYF.

The rearrangement links TRBV4-1 to TRBJ2-5; 11 bases align to TRBD2. Germline CDR1 reads MGHRA; CDR2 reads YSYEKL. V trimming: 4 bases; J trimming: 5 bases; junction bases outside the gene matches: 6. The CDR3 spans 15 residues. The CDR3 loop is CASSLASGGIETQYF. The CDR3 coding sequence is TGCGCCAGCAGCCTCGCTAGCGGGGGGATTGAGACCCAGTACTTC.

The chain is built from TRBV2 and TRBJ1-1, with TRBD1 as a possible D gene (6 bases). V lost 6 bases and J 5 bases, leaving 13 bases between the germline ends. Germline lookup yields CDR1 SNHLY and CDR2 FYNNEI. The CDR3 covers 13 residues. The CDR3 DNA follows: TGTGCCAGCAGAACAGGGTATGTGACTGAAGCTTTCTTT. It encodes CASRTGYVTEAFF.

This clone was observed a single time. The V gene is TRBV7-9, the J gene TRBJ1-5, with D maybe TRBD1 (6 bases). Trimming pared 4 bases from V and 5 bases from J, leaving 12 bases between. The CDR3 covers 14 residues. Germline V gene lookup returns CDR1 SEHNR and CDR2 FQNEAQ (reference sequence). CDR3 in amino acids: CASSSDQGYQPQHF. The DNA of the CDR3 is TGTGCCAGCAGCTCCGATCAGGGGTATCAGCCCCAGCATTTT.

This CDR3 is CATSGRDRVNTEAFF. CDR3 coding DNA: TGTGCCACCAGCGGACGGGACAGGGTGAACACTGAAGCTTTCTTT. The rearrangement links TRBV15 to TRBJ1-1; 9 bases are a match to TRBD1. After removal of 5 bases from V and 0 bases from J, the junction contained 4 bases not matched to a gene. This CDR3 region has 15 residues. The germline gives CDR1 LNHNV, CDR2 YYDKDF (reference sequence).

The V gene is TRBV6-5, the J gene TRBJ1-6; tentative D call: TRBD1 (6 bases). The CDR3 has 16 amino acids. The V and J ends lost 2 bases and 10 bases respectively, with 18 bases between them. CDR1 and CDR2 (germline): MNHEY, SVGAGI. The CDR3 coding sequence is TGTGCCAGCAGTTACGACTGGGACATAGGAGGATCACCCCTCCACTTT. Translated, it gives CASSYDWDIGGSPLHF.

The V call is TRBV6-5, the J call TRBJ2-7, with 9 bases that match TRBD1. Germline V lookup: CDR1 MNHEY, CDR2 SVGAGI. The CDR3 has 15 residues. The trim removed 6 bases at V and 3 bases at J, leaving 9 bases unmatched. CDR3 loop: CASRNTGTGFYEQYV. In DNA, the CDR3 is TGTGCCAGCAGGAATACAGGGACAGGGTTCTACGAGCAGTACGTC.

The gene calls are TRBV7-9 and TRBJ2-3; no clear D. Trimming removed 1 base from V and 1 base from J, with 9 bases in between. CDR3 length: 15 amino acids. Germline loops: CDR1 SEHNR, CDR2 FQNEAQ (reference sequence). The CDR3 is CASSLVLMGTDTQYF. In nucleotides, the CDR3 is TGTGCCAGCAGCTTAGTACTTATGGGCACAGATACGCAGTATTTT.

This chain connects TRBV27 to TRBJ2-3; 12 nucleotides match TRBD2. Per the germline V gene, CDR1 is MNHEY and CDR2 is SMNVEV (reference sequence). Germline trimming cut 6 bases from V and 0 bases from J; bases unmatched to any gene: 4. The length of the CDR3 is 16 residues. This CDR3 reads CASRTSGRVSTDTQYF. CDR3 bases: TGTGCCAGCAGGACTAGCGGGAGAGTAAGCACAGATACGCAGTATTTT.

The genes are TRBV9 and TRBJ1-1; perhaps TRBD1 as D (5 bases). Trimming pared 0 bases from V and 3 bases from J, leaving 18 bases between. This CDR3 comprises 17 residues. Germline loops: CDR1 SGDLS, CDR2 YYNGEE. DNA of the CDR3: TGTGCCAGCAGCGTAGGGGTAGGGGCAGGGTTGGACACTGAAGCTTTCTTT. Residues: CASSVGVGAGLDTEAFF.

V gene TRBV5-1 combines with J gene TRBJ1-1, with a possible D match to TRBD1 (5 bases). Trimming left V 6 bases short and J 0 bases short, with 15 bases between. Germline CDR1 reads SGHRS; CDR2 reads YFSETQ. The CDR3 has 15 residues. CDR3 sequence reads: CASMISGGVNTEAFF. Here the CDR3 DNA reads TGCGCCAGCATGATCTCGGGGGGAGTGAACACTGAAGCTTTCTTT. The full variable domain, in which reference TRBV5-1 and TRBJ1-1 provide the parts outside the CDR3, is KAGVTQTPRYLIKTRGQQVTLSCSPISGHRSVSWYQQTPGQGLQFLFEYFSETQRNKGNFPGRFSGRQFSNSRSEMNVSTLELGDSALYLCASMISGGVNTEAFFGQGTRLTVV.

The V call is TRBV18, the J call TRBJ1-6; D unresolved. The CDR3 sequence is 14 residues long. Per the germline V gene, CDR1 is KGHSH and CDR2 is LQKENI. Trimming removed 4 bases from V and 4 bases from J, with 8 bases in between. In DNA, the CDR3 is TGTGCCAGCTCACAGACGGAGTATAATTCACCCCTCCACTTT. Residues: CASSQTEYNSPLHF.